Listed below are T cell receptor beta chains from one sample, sequenced in a study of T cell repertoires in cytomegalovirus infection. One entry per CDR3 protein, called by TCRdb with MiXCR from the reads. Of just over 300,000 distinct CDR3 sequences in the sample, about a sixth were seen once. The source material was PBMCs. Every receptor here comes from a human donor in good health (CMV status not recorded). Some clones in this sample may be carry-over from other donors' samples. The CDR3 runs from the conserved cysteine through the conserved F or W. A D gene is named only where the DNA matches it firmly. Rows may omit the clone size; those that give it use once, few, many or a size class.

CDR3: CASSLSFSGGFSYEQYF
DNA: TGTGCCAGCAGCTTATCTTTTAGCGGGGGGTTCTCCTACGAGCAGTACTTC
V: TRBV11-2
D: TRBD2
size: many
J: TRBJ2-7

CDR3: CAISEGVDGYTF
DNA: TGTGCCATCAGTGAGGGTGTGGATGGCTACACCTTC
V: TRBV10-3
D: .
size: .
J: TRBJ1-2

CDR3: CASNRDSDSQETQYF
DNA: TGTGCCAGCAACAGGGACAGCGACTCGCAAGAGACCCAGTACTTC
V: TRBV6-6
D: TRBD1
size: .
J: TRBJ2-5

CDR3: CSATTRHKNEQFF
DNA: TGCAGTGCTACTACAAGGCATAAGAATGAGCAGTTCTTC
V: TRBV20-1
D: .
size: many
J: TRBJ2-1

CDR3: CSVGGGSGNTIYF
DNA: TGCAGCGTTGGCGGGGGGTCAGGAAACACCATATATTTT
V: TRBV29-1
D: .
size: .
J: TRBJ1-3

CDR3: CSYSRTYQETQYF
DNA: TGCAGCTATTCGCGGACATACCAAGAGACCCAGTACTTC
V: TRBV20-1
D: .
size: few
J: TRBJ2-5

CDR3: CASSVGRGPLNTEAFF
DNA: TGTGCCAGCAGCGTAGGGAGGGGGCCTTTGAACACTGAAGCTTTCTTT
V: TRBV9
D: TRBD1
size: .
J: TRBJ1-1

CDR3: CASSRQGANNQPQHF
DNA: TGTGCCAGCAGCCGACAGGGGGCAAACAATCAGCCCCAGCATTTT
V: TRBV7-2
D: TRBD1
size: many
J: TRBJ1-5

CDR3: CAIADRGFQETQYF
DNA: TGTGCCATCGCCGACAGGGGTTTCCAAGAGACCCAGTACTTC
V: TRBV10-3
D: TRBD1
size: .
J: TRBJ2-5

CDR3: CASSPPTGEKLFF
DNA: TGTGCCAGCAGTCCCCCTACCGGGGAAAAACTGTTTTTT
V: TRBV28
D: .
size: .
J: TRBJ1-4

CDR3: CASSHSGGPATNTEAFF
DNA: TGTGCCAGCAGCCACTCTGGGGGCCCGGCGACGAACACTGAAGCTTTCTTT
V: TRBV7-9
D: .
size: many
J: TRBJ1-1

CDR3: CASRSGTSGGAVYEQYF
DNA: TGTGCCAGCAGGTCCGGGACTAGCGGGGGGGCCGTCTACGAGCAGTACTTC
V: TRBV5-4
D: TRBD2
size: .
J: TRBJ2-7

CDR3: CASSFPGGGQETQYF
DNA: TGTGCCAGCAGTTTCCCGGGGGGTGGACAAGAGACCCAGTACTTC
V: TRBV5-5
D: TRBD2
size: .
J: TRBJ2-5